Each of the 12 T cell receptor beta chains below was sequenced from the same sample in a study of T cells in Graves' hyperthyroidism and ophthalmopathy. From RNA transcripts, TCR beta CDR3 regions were amplified. With the HTBI primer set, the TCR CDR3 went through a first round of RT-PCR. TCRdb reanalysed the multiplex PCR reads using MiXCR and keeps one entry per CDR3 protein. The sample shows about 600,000 distinct CDR3 sequences, roughly 15% of them seen only once. Sample: blood. The receptors originated from a woman in her fifties or sixties with Graves' ophthalmopathy.

This clonotype was counted a few times. V gene TRBV5-4 combines with J gene TRBJ2-1, with TRBD2 as a possible D gene (6 bases). The CDR3 is made up of 17 amino acids. Trimming left V 4 bases short and J 0 bases short, with 17 bases between. Per germline, CDR1 SGHNT and CDR2 YYREEE (reference sequence). CDR3 protein: CASSHGTAGSSYNEQFF. Written as DNA, the CDR3 is TGTGCCAGCAGCCATGGGACGGCGGGAAGCTCCTACAATGAGCAGTTCTTC.

This clonotype was seen repeatedly, ten times or more. The chain recombines TRBV20-1 with TRBJ2-1, with 7 bases fitting TRBD1. The germline V gene encodes CDR1 DFQATT and CDR2 SNEGSKA (reference sequence). The CDR3 is made up of 16 amino acids. V shed 4 bases and J 4 bases; nucleotides not matched to a gene: 13. The CDR3 loop is CSATWAGGTTYNEQFF. The CDR3 region has the DNA TGCAGTGCTACGTGGGCAGGGGGTACGACTTACAATGAGCAGTTCTTC.

The chain joins TRBV19 to TRBJ1-1, with D maybe TRBD1 (5 bases). The CDR3 covers 15 residues. The V end was cut by 6 bases, the J end by 7 bases, with 21 bases between. CDR1 is LNHDA and CDR2 is SQIVND in the germline V gene (reference sequence). The CDR3, as DNA: TGTGCCAGTAGACAGCTTCGGGGCAGAAGAAATGAAGCTTTCTTT. It translates to CASRQLRGRRNEAFF.

The sample holds many counts of this clonotype. The chain joins TRBV7-2 to TRBJ1-5; 10 bases map to TRBD1. The V segment lost 2 bases and the J segment 2 bases; nucleotides outside the gene matches: 6. This CDR3 comprises 17 residues. The germline V gene encodes CDR1 SGHTA and CDR2 FQGNSA. The CDR3 sequence: CASSLTGTGERNQPQHF. The CDR3 coding sequence is TGTGCCAGCAGCTTAACAGGGACAGGGGAGCGCAATCAGCCCCAGCATTTT. Using reference TRBV7-2 and TRBJ1-5 for the parts outside the CDR3, the full variable domain is GAGVSQSPSNKVTEKGKDVELRCDPISGHTALYWYRQSLGQGLEFLIYFQGNSAPDKSGLPSDRFSAERTGGSVSTLTIQRTQQEDSAVYLCASSLTGTGERNQPQHFGDGTRLSIL.

This clonotype was counted at least ten times. CDR3 sequence: CASSLTDLIENEQFF. The CDR3 DNA reads TGTGCCAGCAGCTTGACGGACTTAATTGAGAATGAGCAGTTCTTC. The J gene is TRBJ2-1, the V gene TRBV5-5; a weak D match, TRBD2 (5 bases). The CDR3 length is 15 residues. The V gene's germline CDR1 is SGHKS and CDR2 YYEKEE (reference sequence). Deletions cut 1 base from V and 7 bases from J, with 15 bases between.

This clonotype was counted at least ten times. The chain joins TRBV12-3 or TRBV12-4 to TRBJ2-1; D unresolved. CDR3 length equals 14 residues. The V gene lost 3 bases and the J gene lost 8 bases, with 14 bases spanning the gap. CDR3 in DNA: TGTGCCAGCAGTTTGCGATGGAAATGGGATGAGCAGTTCTTC. It specifies CASSLRWKWDEQFF.

At least ten counts were recorded for this clonotype. The V call is TRBV7-2, the J call TRBJ2-1; D gene uncertain. This CDR3 has 13 amino acids. Germline-derived CDR1 and CDR2 are SGHTA and FQGNSA. V shed 1 base and J shed 15 bases, with 16 bases lying between them. The CDR3 DNA is TGTGCCAGCAGCTTAGGGTTCAGCCCCCCTCTGTTCTTC. The encoded protein is CASSLGFSPPLFF.

V and J are TRBV18 and TRBJ2-3; D might be TRBD2 (5 bases). The CDR3 totals 14 residues. The germline V and J ends were trimmed by 1 base and 5 bases, with 10 bases remaining between them. Looked up from germline, CDR1 is KGHSH and CDR2 is LQKENI. The CDR3 loop is CASSPRRGLDTQYF. CDR3 sequence (DNA): TGTGCCAGCTCACCACGACGGGGTTTAGATACGCAGTATTTT.

V usage is TRBV9 and J usage is TRBJ2-1, with 11 bases lining up with TRBD2. The germline gives CDR1 SGDLS, CDR2 YYNGEE. The CDR3 length is 21 residues. V lost 4 bases, J lost 1 base, and 19 bases stayed unmatched. CDR3 DNA: TGTGCCAGCAGCTCCCCAACACCAACTAGCGGGAGTTTTAGGTCCTACAATGAGCAGTTCTTC. This translates into CASSSPTPTSGSFRSYNEQFF.

This chain links TRBV14 with TRBJ2-4; 7 nucleotides line up with TRBD2. V dropped 0 bases and J dropped 2; count of bases not matched to a gene: 19. This CDR3 has 21 residues. Per the germline V gene, CDR1 is SGHDN and CDR2 is FVKESK. The CDR3 coding sequence is TGTGCCAGCAGCCAAGATAGGGTTTTCGGCGGGAGTGGTTTAACCAAAAACATTCAGTACTTC. Translating gives CASSQDRVFGGSGLTKNIQYF.

The table lists this clonotype with many counts. The gene calls are TRBV7-9 and TRBJ2-1; D is perhaps TRBD1 or TRBD2 (6 bases each). The CDR3 length is 13 residues. The V end lost 11 bases, the J end lost 3 bases, and 14 bases lay between the germline ends. From germline, CDR1 is SEHNR and CDR2 FQNEAQ (reference sequence). The CDR3 loop reads CASLGGFYNEQFF. In DNA form, the CDR3 reads TGTGCCTCGCTGGGGGGCTTCTACAATGAGCAGTTCTTC.

As concerns this clonotype: At one end the junction does not follow the germline gene, possibly because of a read error. J is TRBJ2-1 and V is TRBV13; perhaps TRBD2 as D (6 bases). The germline V gene has CDR1 PRHDT and CDR2 FYEKMQ (reference sequence). The CDR3 is made up of 17 amino acids. For the CDR3, the DNA is TGTGCCAGCAGCCCGGGGGTCAAATCAATGTATAACAATGAGCAGCTCTTC. Translated: CASSPGVKSMYNNEQLF.